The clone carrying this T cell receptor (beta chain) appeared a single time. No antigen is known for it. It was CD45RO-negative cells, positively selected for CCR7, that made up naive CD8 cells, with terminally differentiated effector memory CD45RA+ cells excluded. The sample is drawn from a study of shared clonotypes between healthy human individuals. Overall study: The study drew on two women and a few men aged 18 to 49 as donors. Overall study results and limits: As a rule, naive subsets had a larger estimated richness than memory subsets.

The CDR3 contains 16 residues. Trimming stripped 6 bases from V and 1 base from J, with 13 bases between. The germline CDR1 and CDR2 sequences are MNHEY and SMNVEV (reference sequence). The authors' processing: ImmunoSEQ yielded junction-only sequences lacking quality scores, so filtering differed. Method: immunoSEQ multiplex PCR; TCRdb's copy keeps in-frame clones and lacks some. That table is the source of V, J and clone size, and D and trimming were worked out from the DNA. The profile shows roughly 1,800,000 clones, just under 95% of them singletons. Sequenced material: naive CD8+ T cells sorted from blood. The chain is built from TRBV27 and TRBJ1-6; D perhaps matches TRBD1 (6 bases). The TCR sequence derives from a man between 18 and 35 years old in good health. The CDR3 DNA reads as TGTGCCAGCAGCAACACGGGGGCTTCCTATAATTCACCCCTCCACTTT. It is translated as CASSNTGASYNSPLHF.